Following are 25 T cell receptor beta chains from one sample sequenced in a study of metastatic and nonmetastatic thyroid tumors. TCRdb used MiXCR to call clones anew from the PCR reads. The data show some 38,000 clones, 40% to 55% seen once. The entire patient cohort was treatment-naive prior to thyroid surgery. Sequenced material: tumor tissue. Receptor source: a male donor with papillary thyroid cancer or a benign thyroid nodule (not recorded which). Some clones in this sample may be carry-over from other donors' samples.

V is TRBV18 and J is TRBJ2-7, with 11 bases aligning to TRBD2. Germline V gives CDR1 KGHSH, CDR2 LQKENI. The V segment lost 5 bases and the J segment 6 bases; nucleotides outside the gene matches: 9. The CDR3 consists of 15 residues. CDR3 DNA sequence: TGTGCCAGCTCAAGGTATAGCGGGAGGGATAGCGAGCAGTACTTC. This codes for CASSRYSGRDSEQYF.

This clone was observed a few times. The chain joins TRBV19 to TRBJ2-1; the D gene is possibly TRBD2 (6 bases). This CDR3 region has 15 residues. Trimming left V 5 bases short and J 9 bases short, with 20 bases between. CDR1 and CDR2 from the germline V gene are LNHDA and SQIVND (reference sequence). This chain's CDR3 is CASSPGTLLSPEQFF. CDR3 sequence (DNA): TGTGCCAGTAGTCCCGGGACTCTTCTATCTCCTGAGCAGTTCTTC.

The gene calls are TRBV11-3 and TRBJ2-7; D could derive from TRBD1 or TRBD2 (6 bases each). CDR1 and CDR2 from the germline V gene are SGHNT and YENEEA. The V gene lost 5 bases and the J gene lost 2 bases, with 19 bases spanning the gap. The CDR3 length is 16 residues. The CDR3 DNA sequence: TGTGCCAGCAGCAAGCTGTCGGGGGCGGAAACCTACGAGCAGTACTTC. It specifies CASSKLSGAETYEQYF.

The chain recombines TRBV7-2 with TRBJ2-7, with D hard to call. Germline V lookup: CDR1 SGHTA, CDR2 FQGNSA. The CDR3 length is 14 residues. V lost 3 bases and J 3 bases, leaving 12 bases between the germline ends. CDR3 region: CASSFCLLIYEQYF. The CDR3 DNA reads as TGTGCCAGCAGCTTTTGTCTACTAATCTACGAGCAGTACTTC. The variable domain in full, completed from reference TRBV7-2 and TRBJ2-7, reads GAGVSQSPSNKVTEKGKDVELRCDPISGHTALYWYRQSLGQGLEFLIYFQGNSAPDKSGLPSDRFSAERTGGSVSTLTIQRTQQEDSAVYLCASSFCLLIYEQYFGPGTRLTVT.

This clone occurred once. The genes are TRBV9 and TRBJ2-3, with TRBD2 identical over 13 bases. The length of the CDR3 is 15 residues. Trimming at V came to 3 bases and at J to 7 bases, leaving 5 bases not matched to a gene. Germline-derived CDR1 and CDR2 are SGDLS and YYNGEE. CDR3 loop: CASSALTSGRYTQYF. The CDR3 region has the DNA TGTGCCAGCAGCGCCCTGACTAGCGGGAGGTATACGCAGTATTTT.

This chain uses TRBV6-2 or TRBV6-3 with TRBJ1-6; D possibly corresponds to TRBD1 (5 bases). V was shortened by 6 bases and J by 0 bases, with 12 bases between the two germline ends. Germline loops: CDR1 MNHEY, CDR2 SVGEGT. This CDR3 is 16 amino acids long. The CDR3 loop reads CASSRDVGSYNSPLHF. The DNA of the CDR3 is TGTGCCAGCAGCCGGGACGTAGGCTCCTATAATTCACCCCTCCACTTT.

This clone has a count of ten or more. The gene calls are TRBV7-9 and TRBJ2-4; TRBD2 agrees at 7 bases. Germline V lookup: CDR1 SEHNR, CDR2 FQNEAQ (reference sequence). The junction had 6 bases not matched to a gene; V was cut back by 1 base and J by 9 bases. This CDR3 is 14 amino acids long. CDR3 DNA: TGTGCCAGCAGCTTAGGGGGGACTACAGGCATTCAGTACTTC. Translating gives CASSLGGTTGIQYF.

With regard to this clone: One end of the junction fails to match germline, which may point to a read error. The chain uses TRBV5-4 and TRBJ2-7, with TRBD2 identical over 11 bases. The CDR3 has 17 residues. Per the germline V gene, CDR1 is SGHNT and CDR2 is YYREEE (reference sequence). CDR3 in DNA: TGTGCCAGCAGCTTGGCCGTAACTAGCGGGGGTTACGACGATCAGTACTTC. Amino acids: CASSLAVTSGGYDDQYF.

The chain combines TRBV27 with TRBJ2-2, with D hard to call. V dropped 3 bases and J dropped 7 bases, with 9 bases sitting between them. The CDR3 length is 13 residues. Per the germline V gene, CDR1 is MNHEY and CDR2 is SMNVEV (reference sequence). CDR3 coding DNA: TGTGCCAGCAGTTTTGGGGTTGGCGGGGAGCTGTTTTTT. Translated, it gives CASSFGVGGELFF.

This clone was found a few times. The chain couples TRBV6-9 to TRBJ2-3; 10 bases agree with TRBD2. Germline assignment: CDR1 MNHGY and CDR2 SVAAGI. The CDR3 sequence is 15 residues long. The V gene end was trimmed by 2 bases and the J gene end by 5 bases; junction bases not matched to a gene: 4. The CDR3 sequence: CASSYQRGGRDTQYF. The DNA of the CDR3 is TGTGCCAGCAGTTATCAGCGGGGGGGCCGAGATACGCAGTATTTT.

This clone was seen a few times. The chain has TRBV28 and TRBJ2-7; 8 bases match TRBD1. The CDR3 covers 15 residues. The germline CDR1 and CDR2 sequences are MDHEN and SYDVKM. V shed 7 bases, J shed 3 bases, and the junction held 11 bases outside the gene matches. The CDR3 DNA sequence: TGTGCCAGCACCGTTTCACAGGGGGGAATCTACGAGCAGTACTTC. This sequence encodes CASTVSQGGIYEQYF.

The chain links TRBV5-1 to TRBJ2-3, with TRBD2 identical over 9 bases. The CDR3 is made up of 18 amino acids. Unmatched junction bases numbered 13, after V lost 0 bases and J lost 5 bases. CDR1 and CDR2 (germline): SGHRS, YFSETQ. CDR3 residues: CASSLALAGMSSGDTQYF. CDR3 nucleotides: TGCGCCAGCAGCTTGGCGCTAGCGGGAATGAGTTCGGGAGATACGCAGTATTTT.

V gene TRBV30 combines with J gene TRBJ2-7, with 7 bases lining up with TRBD1. V lost 6 bases, J lost 0 bases, and 2 bases stayed unmatched. This CDR3 contains 12 residues. Germline V gene lookup returns CDR1 GTSNPN and CDR2 SVGIG (reference sequence). The CDR3: CACRDSSYEQYF. The CDR3 region has the DNA TGTGCCTGCCGGGACAGCTCCTACGAGCAGTACTTC.

This clone has a handful of counts. The chain uses TRBV12-3 or TRBV12-4 and TRBJ1-2; D is unresolved. The V end was cut by 3 bases, the J end by 0 bases, with 17 bases between. This CDR3 comprises 17 residues. In DNA, the CDR3 is TGTGCCAGCAGTTTGATCGGGTTAGGGTCGTCTAACTATGGCTACACCTTC. Protein sequence: CASSLIGLGSSNYGYTF.

This clone was observed a handful of times. The chain couples TRBV27 to TRBJ1-1; D is unclear. The CDR3 spans 14 residues. Between the trimmed V and J ends, which lost 7 bases and 6 bases, there was a span of 18 bases. CDR1 MNHEY and CDR2 SMNVEV come from the germline V gene (reference sequence). CDR3 amino acids: CASMEALEGPEAFF. The CDR3 DNA sequence: TGTGCCAGCATGGAGGCCTTGGAGGGCCCTGAAGCTTTCTTT.

In nucleotides, the CDR3 is TGTGCCAGCAGCTTAACTTGGGACCGTGGAAACACCATATATTTT. Protein sequence: CASSLTWDRGNTIYF. The chain couples TRBV7-2 to TRBJ1-3; weak D call: TRBD1 (5 bases). Trimming stripped 2 bases from V and 3 bases from J, with 11 bases between. Germline CDR1 SGHTA, CDR2 FQGNSA. CDR3 length: 15 residues.

The V gene is TRBV6-1, the J gene TRBJ2-7; D unresolved. CDR3 length: 10 amino acids. Trimming stripped 8 bases from V and 4 bases from J, with 6 bases between. Germline V gene data show CDR1 as MNHNS and CDR2 as SASEGT. CDR3 sequence: CASGQYEQYF. CDR3 DNA sequence: TGTGCCAGCGGGCAATACGAGCAGTACTTC.

The rearrangement joins TRBV5-1 to TRBJ1-2; 8 nucleotides align to TRBD1. CDR3 length: 14 amino acids. Looked up from germline, CDR1 is SGHRS and CDR2 is YFSETQ. The J segment lost 7 bases and the V segment lost 5 bases, leaving 10 bases of the junction unmatched. This CDR3 is CASSYDQGARGYTF. The CDR3 DNA follows: TGCGCCAGCAGTTATGACCAGGGGGCGCGTGGCTACACCTTC.

This clone was found a few times. This sequence joins TRBV6-6 and TRBJ2-7; 11 nucleotides agree with TRBD2. With V trimmed by 2 bases and J by 3 bases, 3 bases remained unmatched. The CDR3 totals 15 residues. Germline values: CDR1 MNHNY, CDR2 SVGAGI (reference sequence). In DNA, the CDR3 is TGTGCCAGCAGTTACCTAGCGGGAGGTAACTACGAGCAGTACTTC. It translates to CASSYLAGGNYEQYF.

The sample holds many counts of this clone. This chain links TRBV4-1 with TRBJ2-3; 9 bases map to TRBD2. Losses at the gene ends were 0 bases for V and 6 bases for J; bases not matched to a gene: 10. The CDR3 spans 17 residues. Germline V gives CDR1 MGHRA, CDR2 YSYEKL. CDR3 nucleotides: TGCGCCAGCAGCCAAGAAGTTCGGGGTAGCGGGAGCGATACGCAGTATTTT. Translating it yields CASSQEVRGSGSDTQYF.

CDR3 region: CSADPGKGEVYNEQFF. CDR3 sequence (DNA): TGCAGTGCGGACCCCGGGAAGGGGGAGGTCTACAATGAGCAGTTCTTC. The chain carries TRBV20-1 and TRBJ2-1; the D gene could be TRBD1 or TRBD2 (6 bases each). In germline, CDR1 is DFQATT, CDR2 SNEGSKA (reference sequence). V lost 6 bases to trimming and J lost 3 bases, with 21 bases between them. The CDR3 has 16 amino acids.

This clone showed up just a few times. The chain recombines TRBV27 with TRBJ1-1; possibly TRBD1 for D (5 bases). The CDR3 spans 14 residues. The ends were cut back, 5 bases at V and 7 bases at J, with 17 bases in the middle. CDR1 MNHEY and CDR2 SMNVEV come from the germline V gene (reference sequence). CDR3 sequence: CASSPDVRGGEAFF. The CDR3 DNA is TGTGCCAGCAGTCCGGACGTTCGGGGGGGTGAAGCTTTCTTT.

This sequence joins TRBV11-3 and TRBJ2-7, with 11 bases fitting TRBD2. This CDR3 region has 15 residues. V shed 5 bases and J 3 bases; nucleotides not matched to a gene: 6. Germline assignment: CDR1 SGHNT and CDR2 YENEEA. Here the CDR3 reads CASSPSGLAGYEQYF. CDR3 nucleotides: TGTGCCAGCAGCCCATCCGGACTAGCGGGCTACGAGCAGTACTTC.

There are many counts of this clone. V usage is TRBV10-1 and J usage is TRBJ2-4; TRBD1 might be the D (6 bases). V gave up 6 bases and J gave up 9 bases, with 15 bases separating them. The germline gives CDR1 WNHNN, CDR2 SYGVQD (reference sequence). This CDR3 spans 13 amino acids. The CDR3 DNA reads TGCGCCAGCAGCGCACAGGGTTCAGGCATTCAGTACTTC. This sequence encodes CASSAQGSGIQYF.

The J gene is TRBJ1-5, the V gene TRBV19; TRBD1 matches 8 bases. The germline V gene has CDR1 LNHDA and CDR2 SQIVND (reference sequence). The CDR3 length is 16 residues. The V segment lost 8 bases and the J segment 1 base; nucleotides outside the gene matches: 10. The CDR3 sequence: CASRRQGLLSNQPQHF. The CDR3 DNA reads TGTGCCAGTCGAAGACAGGGGCTGTTAAGCAATCAGCCCCAGCATTTT.